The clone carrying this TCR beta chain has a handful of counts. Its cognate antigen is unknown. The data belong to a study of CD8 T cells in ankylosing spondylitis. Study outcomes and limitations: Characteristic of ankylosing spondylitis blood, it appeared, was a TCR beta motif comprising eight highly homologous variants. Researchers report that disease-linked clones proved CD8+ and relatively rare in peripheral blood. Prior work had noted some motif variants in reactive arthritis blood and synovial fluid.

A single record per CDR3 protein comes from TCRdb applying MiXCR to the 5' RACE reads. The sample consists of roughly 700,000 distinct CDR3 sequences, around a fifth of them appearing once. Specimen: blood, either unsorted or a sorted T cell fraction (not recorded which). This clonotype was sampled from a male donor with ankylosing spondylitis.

CDR3 nucleotides: TGTGCCAGCAGTACTTGGGGGCTAGCGGGGGAAAGCTCCTACAATGAGCAGTTCTTC. It translates to CASSTWGLAGESSYNEQFF. The V call is TRBV6-4, the J call TRBJ2-1, with 10 bases that match TRBD2. The CDR3 consists of 19 residues. CDR1 is MRHNA and CDR2 is SNTAGT in the germline V gene. V lost 5 bases and J lost 0; bases outside the gene matches: 13.